Detailed here is one TCR beta chain. The method was immunoSEQ multiplex PCR; TCRdb's version includes in-frame clones alone and lacks a portion of them. The sample lists roughly 5,000 clones, roughly 82% seen once, with more than 45% in the top ten. The sample belongs to a study of somatic mutations in cytotoxic T cells in rheumatoid arthritis. Germline lookup yields CDR1 MDHEN and CDR2 SYDVKM. V trimming: 8 bases; J trimming: 9 bases; junction bases outside the gene matches: 1. The length of the CDR3 is 10 residues. The V and J genes are TRBV28 and TRBJ2-1; TRBD2 matches at 7 bases. Input material: CD8+ T cells sorted from blood. This receptor was identified in a woman between 50 and 59 years old with rheumatoid arthritis. CDR3 nucleotides: TGTGCCAGCGAGCGGGGTGAGCAGTTCTTC. This sequence encodes CASERGEQFF. The full variable domain, its missing parts supplied by reference TRBV28 and TRBJ2-1, is DVKVTQSSRYLVKRTGEKVFLECVQDMDHENMFWYRQDPGLGLRLIYFSYDVKMKEKGDIPEGYSVSREKKERFSLILESASTNQTSMYLCASERGEQFFGPGTRLTVL.